This T cell receptor (beta chain) was retrieved from a study of OX40 agonist ivuxolimab in advanced cancers. As for the study in general: The dose-escalation cohort had hepatocellular carcinoma, melanoma, renal cell or head and neck cancer.

Assay: immunoSEQ multiplex PCR; the TCRdb copy retains only in-frame clones and omits some. The table records approximately 77,000 clones, approximately 91% of them present only once. Notes on this clone: Its antigen remains unknown.

Patients with a history of autoimmune disease or on systemic immunosuppression were excluded. Notes on the study in general: The CD4+ and CD8+ T cells in the blood had expanded clonally by week 6 at 0.1 to 3.0 mg/kg.

This specimen was CD4+ or CD8+ T cells sorted from blood, taken in a trial of the OX40 agonist ivuxolimab. This clonotype was sampled from an adult with an advanced solid tumor such as melanoma, head and neck, liver or kidney cancer.

CDR3 DNA: TGCGCCAGCAGCCAAGATCCTAGCGGGGGACACAATGAGCAGTTCTTC. Translated: CASSQDPSGGHNEQFF. The chain carries TRBV4-3 and TRBJ2-1; 10 bases line up with TRBD2. The CDR3 is made up of 16 amino acids. Germline values: CDR1 LGHNA, CDR2 YSLEER. The J segment lost 5 bases and the V segment lost 0 bases, leaving 4 bases of the junction unmatched.